This entry describes one TCR beta chain. What it binds is unknown. No treatment had been given to any patient before thyroid surgery. Per the germline V gene, CDR1 is MNHNS and CDR2 is SASEGT. Deletions cut 0 bases from V and 4 bases from J, with 7 bases between. The CDR3 consists of 14 residues. This sample was included in a study of metastatic and nonmetastatic thyroid tumors. Whole-study context: Peripheral blood and tumor or nodule samples from malignant and benign thyroid patients were compared. Study findings and constraints: It was reportedly found that TCR beta diversity was significantly higher in malignant thyroid tumors than in benign nodules, a difference seen in both blood and tumor samples.

Original handling: The authors used CDR3 differences across clinicopathological groups to build a distant-metastasis classifier for papillary thyroid cancer. Via MiXCR, TCRdb re-called the PCR reads. TCRdb, rather than the study authors, made the V and J calls. This table holds roughly 30,000 clones, 25% to 30% found once. The rearrangement joins TRBV6-1 to TRBJ1-5; tentatively, D is TRBD1 (5 bases). This clonotype originated in a female donor with papillary thyroid cancer or a benign thyroid nodule (not recorded which). Some clones in this sample may be carry-over from other donors' samples. Sequences were obtained from blood. CDR3 protein: CASSEAWGNQPQHF. DNA of the CDR3: TGTGCCAGCAGTGAAGCTTGGGGGAATCAGCCCCAGCATTTT.